The next 19 T cell receptor beta chains were all read from a single sample in a study of blood T cell repertoires in COVID-19. The protocol was immunoSEQ multiplex PCR, while the TCRdb copy is restricted to in-frame clones and leaves out a portion. The repertoire consists of 150,000 to 200,000 clones, with roughly 82% occurring once and the leading ten covering approximately 7.8%. Material: peripheral blood. The receptors were gathered from a woman in her sixties with COVID-19, enrolled during active disease.

The chain uses TRBV6-1 and TRBJ2-7, with 8 positions matching TRBD2. V trimming: 0 bases; J trimming: 7 bases; junction bases outside the gene matches: 8. This CDR3 is built from 15 residues. Germline CDR1 is MNHNS and CDR2 is SASEGT. The CDR3 nucleotides are TGTGCCAGCAGTGAAGCCTGGGGGGCGGGGGGAGAGCAGTACGTC. Its translation: CASSEAWGAGGEQYV.

The chain combines TRBV19 with TRBJ1-2; D uncertain. Germline loops: CDR1 LNHDA, CDR2 SQIVND (reference sequence). V was cut by 3 bases and J by 0 bases, with 8 bases left in between. The CDR3 consists of 14 residues. Here the CDR3 reads CASSMQSANYGYTF. Here the CDR3 DNA reads TGTGCCAGTAGTATGCAGTCAGCTAACTATGGCTACACCTTC.

The J gene is TRBJ1-1, the V gene TRBV9; D gene uncertain. With 2 bases removed from V and 1 base from J, the gap between germline ends came to 9 bases. The CDR3 has 14 amino acids. Germline V gives CDR1 SGDLS, CDR2 YYNGEE. Here the CDR3 reads CASSVDPRNTEAFF. For the CDR3, the DNA is TGTGCCAGCAGCGTCGACCCTAGGAACACTGAAGCTTTCTTT.

The CDR3 loop is CASSFSGGRSDGYTF. The CDR3 DNA reads as TGTGCCAGCAGCTTTTCCGGGGGGCGTTCAGATGGCTACACCTTC. This rearrangement joins TRBV5-4 to TRBJ1-2; a weak D match, TRBD1 (6 bases). The CDR3 spans 15 residues. V was pared by 2 bases and J by 6 bases, with 17 bases between. CDR1 is SGHNT and CDR2 is YYREEE in the germline V gene (reference sequence).

This chain uses TRBV5-5 with TRBJ2-7, with D possibly matching TRBD1 (6 bases). This CDR3 has 14 amino acids. V gave up 1 base and J gave up 3 bases, with 11 bases separating them. Germline V CDR1 and CDR2: SGHKS, YYEKEE (reference sequence). This chain's CDR3 is CASSLYTGNYEQYF. The CDR3, as DNA: TGTGCCAGCAGCTTGTACACAGGGAACTACGAGCAGTACTTC.

With respect to this clone: Other DNA sequences from this sample encode an identical CDR3 as well. The chain carries TRBV28 and TRBJ2-2; 7 positions match TRBD2. The CDR3 totals 13 residues. Germline CDR1 and CDR2: MDHEN and SYDVKM. Trimming cost V 5 bases and J 4 bases; bases outside gene matches: 1. CDR3 sequence (DNA): TGTGCCAGCAGTCGCGGGGGCACCGGGGAGCTGTTTTTT. Protein product: CASSRGGTGELFF.

The genes are TRBV10-3 and TRBJ2-2; 8 nucleotides agree with TRBD1. The CDR3 runs to 17 residues. V lost 5 bases and J lost 1; bases outside the gene matches: 9. Germline V gene data show CDR1 as ENHRY and CDR2 as SYGVKD. CDR3 bases: TGTGCCATCAGTTACACAGGGGGGATGGGGAACACCGGGGAGCTGTTTTTT. Its translation is CAISYTGGMGNTGELFF.

The chain links TRBV7-9 to TRBJ2-2; D perhaps matches TRBD1 (5 bases). The ends were cut back, 3 bases at V and 5 bases at J, with 10 bases in the middle. CDR1 and CDR2 from the germline V gene are SEHNR and FQNEAQ (reference sequence). The CDR3 consists of 14 residues. CDR3 sequence reads: CASSFQGDTGELFF. CDR3 nucleotide sequence: TGTGCCAGCAGCTTTCAGGGCGATACCGGGGAGCTGTTTTTT.

This clone showed up many times. The chain links TRBV5-4 to TRBJ2-7, with D possibly being TRBD1 (5 bases). The CDR3 has 13 residues. Trimming shortened V by 3 bases and J by 5 bases, and 12 bases separated the two germline ends. Germline CDR1 is SGHNT and CDR2 is YYREEE (reference sequence). The CDR3 sequence: CASSSQGLDEQYF. For the CDR3, the DNA is TGTGCCAGCAGCTCGCAGGGTCTGGACGAGCAGTACTTC.

The chain employs TRBV11-2 and TRBJ2-2; 11 bases fit TRBD2. J lost 5 bases, V lost 1 base, and 3 bases had no gene match. Germline V gives CDR1 SGHAT, CDR2 FQNNGV. The CDR3 covers 16 residues. The CDR3 here is CASSLVAGGGTGELFF. In DNA form, the CDR3 reads TGTGCCAGCAGCTTAGTAGCGGGAGGGGGAACCGGGGAGCTGTTTTTT.

This clone was counted once. The chain employs TRBV11-2 and TRBJ1-3; D gene ambiguous. Germline CDR1 is SGHAT and CDR2 is FQNNGV. V was trimmed by 2 bases and J by 0 bases, leaving 8 bases between them. This CDR3 comprises 15 residues. For the CDR3, the DNA is TGTGCCAGCAGCTTATCCGCGAGCTCTGGAAACACCATATATTTT. It specifies CASSLSASSGNTIYF. The full variable domain, in which reference TRBV11-2 and TRBJ1-3 provide the parts outside the CDR3, is EAGVAQSPRYKIIEKRQSVAFWCNPISGHATLYWYQQILGQGPKLLIQFQNNGVVDDSQLPKDRFSAERLKGVDSTLKIQPAKLEDSAVYLCASSLSASSGNTIYFGEGSWLTVV.

This clone was detected ten times or more. The V and J genes are TRBV14 and TRBJ1-6; no reliable D call. This CDR3 comprises 13 residues. Germline V CDR1 and CDR2: SGHDN, FVKESK. Trimming left V 3 bases short and J 5 bases short, with 5 bases between. Written as DNA, the CDR3 is TGTGCCAGCAGCCATCCAAATAATTCACCCCTCCACTTT. Protein product: CASSHPNNSPLHF.

J is TRBJ1-2 and V is TRBV6-5; 9 nucleotides match TRBD1. V lost 5 bases, J lost 2 bases, and 6 bases stayed unmatched. In germline, CDR1 is MNHEY, CDR2 SVGAGI. The CDR3 contains 15 residues. The DNA for the CDR3 is TGTGCCAGCAGTAACCCGGGACAGGGAAACTATGGCTACACCTTC. This gives the protein CASSNPGQGNYGYTF.

The rearrangement links TRBV5-4 to TRBJ2-1; 8 bases are shared with TRBD1. Germline-derived CDR1 and CDR2 are SGHNT and YYREEE (reference sequence). V dropped 0 bases and J dropped 4; count of bases not matched to a gene: 6. CDR3 length equals 16 residues. This CDR3 is CASSLEPGTGYNEQFF. CDR3 sequence (DNA): TGTGCCAGCAGCTTGGAACCCGGGACAGGATACAATGAGCAGTTCTTC. The variable domain in full, with the rest retrieved from reference TRBV5-4 and TRBJ2-1, is ETGVTQSPTHLIKTRGQQVTLRCSSQSGHNTVSWYQQALGQGPQFIFQYYREEENGRGNFPPRFSGLQFPNYSSELNVNALELDDSALYLCASSLEPGTGYNEQFFGPGTRLTVL.

This chain uses TRBV4-3 with TRBJ1-6, with D uncertain. Between the trimmed V and J ends, which lost 1 base and 7 bases, there was a span of 11 bases. The germline V gene encodes CDR1 LGHNA and CDR2 YSLEER. CDR3 size: 15 residues. In DNA, the CDR3 is TGCGCCAGCAGCCAAGGAGGGTTGGGGAATTCACCCCTCCACTTT. As protein: CASSQGGLGNSPLHF.

The chain links TRBV4-3 to TRBJ2-1; a weak D match, TRBD1 (5 bases). The CDR3 sequence is 18 residues long. Germline CDR1 reads LGHNA; CDR2 reads YSLEER. Trimming stripped 0 bases from V and 2 bases from J, with 17 bases between. Here the CDR3 DNA reads TGCGCCAGCAGCCAAGATCAGATTAGGCAGGGTACCTACAATGAGCAGTTCTTC. Its translation is CASSQDQIRQGTYNEQFF.

The chain employs TRBV12-3 or TRBV12-4 and TRBJ2-1, with D maybe TRBD2 (6 bases). Trimming pared 3 bases from V and 9 bases from J, leaving 9 bases between. The CDR3 covers 12 residues. CDR3 bases: TGTGCCAGCAGTTTTCGACTAGGTGAGCAGTTCTTC. It encodes CASSFRLGEQFF.

The gene calls are TRBV2 and TRBJ2-7, with D maybe TRBD2 (5 bases). The germline CDR1 and CDR2 sequences are SNHLY and FYNNEI. V was shortened by 6 bases and J by 0 bases, with 12 bases between the two germline ends. The CDR3 totals 14 residues. The CDR3 protein is CASRRRGSSYEQYF. The CDR3 nucleotides are TGTGCCAGCAGACGACGGGGAAGCTCCTACGAGCAGTACTTC. The full variable domain, completed using reference TRBV2 and TRBJ2-7, is EPEVTQTPSHQVTQMGQEVILRCVPISNHLYFYWYRQILGQKVEFLVSFYNNEISEKSEIFDDQFSVERPDGSNFTLKIRSTKLEDSAMYFCASRRRGSSYEQYFGPGTRLTVT.

This clone was counted between two and nine times. V is TRBV27 and J is TRBJ2-5; no definite D call. From germline, CDR1 is MNHEY and CDR2 SMNVEV (reference sequence). The CDR3 extends over 12 amino acids. V gave up 5 bases and J gave up 5 bases, with 9 bases separating them. The DNA of the CDR3 is TGTGCCAGCAGTGCCACCAGGGAGACCCAGTACTTC. Translating gives CASSATRETQYF.